The 27 T cell receptor beta chains below all came from one sample that was sequenced in a study of shared clonotypes between healthy human individuals. Clones were read by immunoSEQ multiplex PCR, and TCRdb kept only the in-frame ones, dropping some. The data contain 110,000 or so clones, more than 65% of them seen just once; the ten biggest clones take up roughly a quarter. The sequenced sample consisted of memory CD8+ T cells sorted from blood. As to subset: CD45RO+ cells pooled with CCR7-negative TemRA cells. The receptors were sampled from a woman under 40 in good health.

The chain is built from TRBV27 and TRBJ2-7, with 7 bases lining up with TRBD1. The CDR3 has 15 residues. Germline assignment: CDR1 MNHEY and CDR2 SMNVEV (reference sequence). The V segment lost 5 bases and the J segment 3 bases; nucleotides outside the gene matches: 10. CDR3 protein: CASSLYRQGDYEQYF. As DNA, the CDR3 is TGTGCCAGCAGTCTTTATAGACAGGGAGACTACGAGCAGTACTTC.

This clone was counted ten times or more. The chain links TRBV4-1 to TRBJ1-4; D uncertain. Germline assignment: CDR1 MGHRA and CDR2 YSYEKL. V lost 1 base to trimming and J lost 1 base, with 4 bases between them. CDR3 length equals 14 residues. The CDR3 DNA reads TGCGCCAGCAGCCAAGGGCTAACTAATGAAAAACTGTTTTTT. It codes for CASSQGLTNEKLFF.

The chain joins TRBV5-4 to TRBJ2-7, with 7 bases fitting TRBD1. The V gene end was trimmed by 3 bases and the J gene end by 3 bases; junction bases not matched to a gene: 9. This CDR3 comprises 15 residues. Germline-derived CDR1 and CDR2 are SGHNT and YYREEE (reference sequence). The chain's CDR3 is CASSSETGVLYEQYF. Written as DNA, the CDR3 is TGTGCCAGCAGCTCTGAAACAGGGGTTCTCTACGAGCAGTACTTC.

The chain joins TRBV29-1 to TRBJ2-1, with TRBD2 as a possible D gene (6 bases). Deletions cut 7 bases from V and 6 bases from J, with 19 bases between. This CDR3 contains 14 residues. CDR1 is SQVTM, CDR2 ANQGSEA, per germline. In nucleotides, the CDR3 is TGCAGCGCCTTAGTCGCGGGGTCCATCAATGAGCAGTTCTTC. As protein: CSALVAGSINEQFF.

This clone has ten or more counts. J is TRBJ1-4 and V is TRBV6-6; D remains ambiguous. Germline lookup yields CDR1 MNHNY and CDR2 SVGAGI (reference sequence). Trimming cost V 5 bases and J 4 bases, with 11 bases left between them. The CDR3 contains 14 residues. This CDR3 is CASSRTRINEKLFF. CDR3 nucleotide sequence: TGTGCCAGCAGTCGTACCAGGATTAATGAAAAACTGTTTTTT.

This clone was found once. This sequence joins TRBV28 and TRBJ2-7; 7 positions agree with TRBD2. The V gene end was trimmed by 2 bases and the J gene end by 5 bases; junction bases not matched to a gene: 0. Looked up from germline, CDR1 is MDHEN and CDR2 is SYDVKM. This CDR3 spans 12 amino acids. The CDR3 DNA is TGTGCCAGCAGTTTACGGGGGGACGAGCAGTACTTC. Translating gives CASSLRGDEQYF.

The gene calls are TRBV18 and TRBJ2-3, with TRBD2 identical over 13 bases. The CDR3 is 19 amino acids. From germline, CDR1 is KGHSH and CDR2 LQKENI. V shed 1 base and J 2 bases; nucleotides not matched to a gene: 9. CDR3 amino acids: CASSPRPPTSGRVTDTQYF. As DNA, the CDR3 is TGTGCCAGCTCACCACGTCCACCAACTAGCGGGAGGGTCACAGATACGCAGTATTTT.

CDR3 DNA: TGCGCCAGCAGCCAACATCCACCGGGACACACTACATGTGAGCAGTACTTC. Translating gives CASSQHPPGHTTCEQYF. V and J are TRBV4-1 and TRBJ2-7; D is perhaps TRBD1 (6 bases). The CDR3 is 17 residues long. Trimming left V 2 bases short and J 7 bases short, with 24 bases between. CDR1 is MGHRA, CDR2 YSYEKL, per germline.

This chain links TRBV9 with TRBJ1-3; D is perhaps TRBD1 (5 bases). V gave up 5 bases and J gave up 7 bases, with 10 bases separating them. The CDR3 consists of 12 residues. Germline loops: CDR1 SGDLS, CDR2 YYNGEE. The CDR3 sequence is CASRSRENTIYF. CDR3 coding DNA: TGTGCCAGCAGAAGCAGGGAGAACACCATATATTTT.

The chain uses TRBV18 and TRBJ2-5; 8 bases match TRBD1. The CDR3 loop spans 15 amino acids. V lost 5 bases, J lost 3 bases, and 8 bases stayed unmatched. CDR1 and CDR2 from the germline V gene are KGHSH and LQKENI. The CDR3 sequence is CASSFTSTGEETQYF. As DNA, the CDR3 is TGTGCCAGCTCATTCACTTCGACAGGGGAAGAGACCCAGTACTTC.

This clone was seen a few times. Additional DNA sequences in this sample encode the identical CDR3. The chain has TRBV11-2 and TRBJ2-3, with D uncertain. CDR3 size: 12 residues. Germline V gives CDR1 SGHAT, CDR2 FQNNGV. V was clipped by 5 bases and J by 3 bases, with 6 bases between them. DNA of the CDR3: TGTGCCAGCAGCCCGTATACAGATACGCAGTATTTT. This gives the protein CASSPYTDTQYF.

This clone appeared once. The chain recombines TRBV5-6 with TRBJ2-5; D gene ambiguous. The CDR3 covers 11 residues. The ends were cut back, 2 bases at V and 11 bases at J, with 10 bases in the middle. Germline assignment: CDR1 SGHDT and CDR2 YYEEEE. In DNA, the CDR3 is TGTGCCAGCAGCTTTAGTCTAGAGCAGTACTTC. Translated: CASSFSLEQYF. The full variable domain, with the rest looked up from reference TRBV5-6 and TRBJ2-5, is DAGVTQSPTHLIKTRGQQVTLRCSPKSGHDTVSWYQQALGQGPQFIFQYYEEEERQRGNFPDRFSGHQFPNYSSELNVNALLLGDSALYLCASSFSLEQYFGPGTRLLVL.

This clone was seen only once. The chain joins TRBV7-9 to TRBJ1-1; D possibly corresponds to TRBD1 (6 bases). The CDR3 is 12 amino acids. V was cut by 5 bases and J by 6 bases, with 10 bases left in between. Germline loops: CDR1 SEHNR, CDR2 FQNEAQ (reference sequence). CDR3 protein: CASSPTGSEAFF. As DNA, the CDR3 is TGTGCCAGCAGCCCTACAGGGTCTGAAGCTTTCTTT. The full variable domain, rest sourced from reference TRBV7-9 and TRBJ1-1, is DTGVSQNPRHKITKRGQNVTFRCDPISEHNRLYWYRQTLGQGPEFLTYFQNEAQLEKSRLLSDRFSAERPKGSFSTLEIQRTEQGDSAMYLCASSPTGSEAFFGQGTRLTVV.

This chain joins TRBV25-1 and TRBJ2-4; TRBD1 is a possible D gene (5 bases). Trimming left V 4 bases short and J 3 bases short, with 13 bases between. This CDR3 region has 15 residues. CDR1 is MGHDK, CDR2 SYGVNS, per germline. In nucleotides, the CDR3 is TGTGCCAGCAGTGGCCAGGGTGAGAGCAAAAACATTCAGTACTTC. Protein sequence: CASSGQGESKNIQYF.

The chain's CDR3 is CASRLPPGLAGDEQYF. CDR3 nucleotides: TGCGCCAGCAGACTACCTCCTGGACTAGCGGGAGACGAGCAGTACTTC. The chain links TRBV10-2 to TRBJ2-7, with TRBD2 matching over 13 bases. From germline, CDR1 is WSHSY and CDR2 SAAADI. V trimming: 6 bases; J trimming: 5 bases; junction bases outside the gene matches: 10. CDR3 length equals 16 residues.

In its sample, this clone was seen many times. The J gene is TRBJ1-5, the V gene TRBV25-1; D unclear. Trimming took off 11 bases at V and 3 bases at J, with 14 bases between the two ends. The germline V gene encodes CDR1 MGHDK and CDR2 SYGVNS. This CDR3 spans 13 amino acids. The CDR3 nucleotides are TGTGCCGCCGGCGGCCAGAACAATCAGCCCCAGCATTTT. Protein: CAAGGQNNQPQHF.

V and J are TRBV6-5 and TRBJ2-5, with D possibly being TRBD1 (6 bases). This CDR3 contains 13 residues. Germline CDR1 is MNHEY and CDR2 is SVGAGI. V was cut by 6 bases and J by 11 bases, with 19 bases left in between. The CDR3, as DNA: TGTGCCAGCAGCCCCGGGACACCCTTTGAGCAGTACTTC. Its translation: CASSPGTPFEQYF.

This clone showed up just once. This chain links TRBV6-6 with TRBJ1-5, with D maybe TRBD1 (6 bases). The CDR3 has 14 residues. V was trimmed by 6 bases and J by 3 bases, leaving 12 bases between them. Germline V gene sequence: CDR1 MNHNY, CDR2 SVGAGI (reference sequence). The CDR3 protein is CASRFTGSNQPQHF. The CDR3 DNA follows: TGTGCCAGCAGATTTACAGGGTCCAATCAGCCCCAGCATTTT.

The genes are TRBV6-1 and TRBJ2-5; 8 bases fit TRBD2. The germline V gene encodes CDR1 MNHNS and CDR2 SASEGT. The trim removed 0 bases at V and 3 bases at J, leaving 3 bases unmatched. CDR3 length: 15 amino acids. For the CDR3, the DNA is TGTGCCAGCAGTGAAGCAGCGGGGGCAAAAGAGACCCAGTACTTC. This codes for CASSEAAGAKETQYF.

The chain uses TRBV4-1 and TRBJ2-5, with TRBD2 matching 9 bases. V gave up 0 bases and J gave up 1 base; unmatched junction bases: 15. Germline V gene data show CDR1 as MGHRA and CDR2 as YSYEKL. The CDR3 runs 20 residues. In DNA form, the CDR3 reads TGCGCCAGCAGCCAAGATTGGCGGGAGGGCCGCGAGAGAAGCCAAGAGACCCAGTACTTC. This gives the protein CASSQDWREGRERSQETQYF.

The genes are TRBV18 and TRBJ2-7, with no clear D. Looked up from germline, CDR1 is KGHSH and CDR2 is LQKENI. The CDR3 extends over 14 amino acids. Between the trimmed V and J ends, which lost 0 bases and 4 bases, there was a span of 10 bases. In DNA, the CDR3 is TGTGCCAGCTCACCACCGCAGGTAGTATACGAGCAGTACTTC. It codes for CASSPPQVVYEQYF. The variable domain in full, with the rest retrieved from reference TRBV18 and TRBJ2-7, is NAGVMQNPRHLVRRRGQEARLRCSPMKGHSHVYWYRQLPEEGLKFMVYLQKENIIDESGMPKERFSAEFPKEGPSILRIQQVVRGDSAAYFCASSPPQVVYEQYFGPGTRLTVT.

CDR3 sequence reads: CASSAPTTSGGYEQYF. CDR3 DNA: TGTGCCAGCAGTGCTCCCACGACTAGCGGAGGCTACGAGCAGTACTTC. V usage is TRBV25-1 and J usage is TRBJ2-5; 9 bases are a match to TRBD2. The J call may be faulty, since TRBJ2-7 better matches the DNA end. CDR3 length equals 16 residues. Looked up from germline, CDR1 is MGHDK and CDR2 is SYGVNS.

This chain joins TRBV5-1 and TRBJ2-5; D gene unclear. The CDR3 is 15 amino acids. Trimming removed 1 base from V and 2 bases from J, with 12 bases in between. The germline V gene encodes CDR1 SGHRS and CDR2 YFSETQ. CDR3 sequence: CASSLWSLGQETQYF. The CDR3 nucleotides read TGCGCCAGCAGCTTGTGGTCGCTAGGGCAAGAGACCCAGTACTTC. Full variable domain (rest looked up from reference TRBV5-1 and TRBJ2-5): KAGVTQTPRYLIKTRGQQVTLSCSPISGHRSVSWYQQTPGQGLQFLFEYFSETQRNKGNFPGRFSGRQFSNSRSEMNVSTLELGDSALYLCASSLWSLGQETQYFGPGTRLLVL.

The chain combines TRBV5-1 with TRBJ1-4; TRBD1 matches 7 bases. Germline V CDR1 and CDR2: SGHRS, YFSETQ. J was trimmed by 11 bases and V by 4 bases; bases with no gene match: 11. The CDR3 runs 14 residues. CDR3 DNA: TGCGCCAGCAGCCTTCGGCAGGGGGTTTACAAACTGTTTTTT. It specifies CASSLRQGVYKLFF.

CDR3 bases: TGTGCCAGCAGTGAAGTAGGAGGACTGATAGCTAACTATGGCTACACCTTC. Translating gives CASSEVGGLIANYGYTF. This sequence joins TRBV2 and TRBJ1-2; no reliable D call. Germline loops: CDR1 SNHLY, CDR2 FYNNEI. The CDR3 covers 17 residues. V gave up 1 base and J gave up 0 bases, with 15 bases separating them.

The chain recombines TRBV27 with TRBJ2-3; 8 bases match TRBD1. This CDR3 region has 16 residues. In germline, CDR1 is MNHEY, CDR2 SMNVEV (reference sequence). The V segment lost 4 bases and the J segment 4 bases; nucleotides outside the gene matches: 10. This chain's CDR3 is CASSSTAGGASDTQYF. Written as DNA, the CDR3 is TGTGCCAGCAGTTCCACCGCAGGGGGCGCATCAGATACGCAGTATTTT.

As concerns this clone: Different DNA sequences within this sample yield the same CDR3. The rearrangement joins TRBV6-6 to TRBJ1-1, with D perhaps matching TRBD1 (5 bases). The CDR3 spans 12 residues. Per germline, CDR1 MNHNY and CDR2 SVGAGI (reference sequence). The V gene lost 6 bases and the J gene lost 7 bases, with 12 bases spanning the gap. The CDR3 region has the DNA TGTGCCAGCAGCCCAGGGTTGGGTGAAGCTTTCTTT. It encodes CASSPGLGEAFF.